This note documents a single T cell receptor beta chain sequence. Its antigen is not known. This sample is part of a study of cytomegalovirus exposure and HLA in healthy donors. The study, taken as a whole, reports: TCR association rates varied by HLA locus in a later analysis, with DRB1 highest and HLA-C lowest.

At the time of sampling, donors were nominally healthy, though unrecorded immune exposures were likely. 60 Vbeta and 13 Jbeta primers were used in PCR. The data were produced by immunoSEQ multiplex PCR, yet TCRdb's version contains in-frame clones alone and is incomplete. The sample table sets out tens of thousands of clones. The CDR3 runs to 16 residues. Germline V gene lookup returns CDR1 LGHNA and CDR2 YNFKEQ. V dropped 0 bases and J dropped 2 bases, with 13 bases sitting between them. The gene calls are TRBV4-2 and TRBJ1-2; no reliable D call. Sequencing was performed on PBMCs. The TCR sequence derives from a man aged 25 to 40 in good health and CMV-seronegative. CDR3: CASSQDLGTPNYGYTF. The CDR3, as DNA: TGTGCCAGCAGCCAAGATCTGGGCACACCAAACTATGGCTACACCTTC.